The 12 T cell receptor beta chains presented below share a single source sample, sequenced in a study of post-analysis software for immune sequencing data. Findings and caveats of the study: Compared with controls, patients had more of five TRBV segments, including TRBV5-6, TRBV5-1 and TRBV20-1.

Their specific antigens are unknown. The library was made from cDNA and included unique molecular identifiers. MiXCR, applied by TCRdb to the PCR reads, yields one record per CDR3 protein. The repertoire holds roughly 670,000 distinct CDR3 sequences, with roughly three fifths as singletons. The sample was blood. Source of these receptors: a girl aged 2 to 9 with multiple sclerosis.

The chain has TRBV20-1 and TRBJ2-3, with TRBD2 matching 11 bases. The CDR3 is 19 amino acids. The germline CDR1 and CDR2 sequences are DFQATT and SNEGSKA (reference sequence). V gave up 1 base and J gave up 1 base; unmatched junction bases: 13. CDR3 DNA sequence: TGCAGTGCTAGAGGGGCGGGCTCTAGCGGGAGGCGCGGCACAGATACGCAGTATTTT. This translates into CSARGAGSSGRRGTDTQYF.

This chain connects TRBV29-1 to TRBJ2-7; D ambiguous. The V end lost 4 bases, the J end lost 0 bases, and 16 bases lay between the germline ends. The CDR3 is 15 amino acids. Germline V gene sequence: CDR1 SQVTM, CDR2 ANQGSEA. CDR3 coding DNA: TGCAGCGTTGTGGTACGGCCCATATCCTCCTACGAGCAGTACTTC. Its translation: CSVVVRPISSYEQYF.

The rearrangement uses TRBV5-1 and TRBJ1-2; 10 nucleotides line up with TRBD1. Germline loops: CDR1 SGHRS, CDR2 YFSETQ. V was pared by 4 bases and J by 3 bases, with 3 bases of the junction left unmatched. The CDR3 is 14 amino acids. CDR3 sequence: CASSVTGGDYGYTF. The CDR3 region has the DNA TGCGCCAGCAGCGTGACAGGGGGCGACTATGGCTACACCTTC.

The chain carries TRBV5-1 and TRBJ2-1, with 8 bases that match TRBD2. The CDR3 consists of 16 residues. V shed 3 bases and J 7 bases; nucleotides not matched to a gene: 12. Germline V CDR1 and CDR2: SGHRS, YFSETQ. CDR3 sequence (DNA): TGCGCCAGCAGCTGGAGGGTAGCGGGGACCCAGAATGAGCAGTTCTTC. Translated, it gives CASSWRVAGTQNEQFF.

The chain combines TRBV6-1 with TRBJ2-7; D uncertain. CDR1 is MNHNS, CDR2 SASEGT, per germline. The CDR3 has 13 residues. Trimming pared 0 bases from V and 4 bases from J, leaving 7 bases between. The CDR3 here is CASSEAPIYEQYF. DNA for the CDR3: TGTGCCAGCAGTGAAGCGCCGATATACGAGCAGTACTTC.

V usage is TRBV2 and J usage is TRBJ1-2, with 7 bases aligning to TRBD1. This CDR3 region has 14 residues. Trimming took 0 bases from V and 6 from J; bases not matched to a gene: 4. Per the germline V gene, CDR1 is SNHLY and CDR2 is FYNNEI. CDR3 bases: TGTGCCAGCAGTGAAGCGGAGGGGGCCCATGGCTACACCTTC. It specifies CASSEAEGAHGYTF.

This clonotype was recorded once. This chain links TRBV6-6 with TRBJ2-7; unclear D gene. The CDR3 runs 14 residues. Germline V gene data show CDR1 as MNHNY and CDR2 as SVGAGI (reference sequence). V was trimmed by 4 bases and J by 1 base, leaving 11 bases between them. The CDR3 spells CASSLEQRSYEQYF. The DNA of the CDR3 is TGTGCCAGCAGTTTGGAACAGCGTTCCTACGAGCAGTACTTC.

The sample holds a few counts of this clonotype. The CDR3 region is CASSYSSLAVYNEQFF. DNA for the CDR3: TGTGCCAGCAGTTACTCGAGTCTAGCGGTGTACAATGAGCAGTTCTTC. V and J are TRBV6-2 or TRBV6-3 and TRBJ2-1; 7 bases match TRBD2. V lost 0 bases and J lost 4; bases outside the gene matches: 6. CDR3 length equals 16 residues. The germline V gene has CDR1 MNHEY and CDR2 SVGEGT.

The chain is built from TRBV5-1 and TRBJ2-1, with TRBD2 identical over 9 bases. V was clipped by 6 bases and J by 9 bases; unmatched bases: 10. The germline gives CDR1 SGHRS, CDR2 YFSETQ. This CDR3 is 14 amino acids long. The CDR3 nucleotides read TGCGCCAGCACCTCGGGACTAGCAGGAGGTGAGCAGTTCTTC. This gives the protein CASTSGLAGGEQFF.

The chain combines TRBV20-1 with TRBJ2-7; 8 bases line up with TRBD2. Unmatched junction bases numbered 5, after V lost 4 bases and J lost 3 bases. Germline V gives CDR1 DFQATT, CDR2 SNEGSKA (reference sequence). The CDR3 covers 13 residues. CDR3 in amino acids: CSATGTSSYEQYF. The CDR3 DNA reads TGCAGTGCTACTGGGACTAGTAGCTACGAGCAGTACTTC.

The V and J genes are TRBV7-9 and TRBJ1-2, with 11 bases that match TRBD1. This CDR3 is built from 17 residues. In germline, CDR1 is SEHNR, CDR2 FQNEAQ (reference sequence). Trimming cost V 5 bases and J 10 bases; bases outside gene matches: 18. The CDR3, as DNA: TGTGCCAGCAGCCTTACTCCCCGGACAGGGGGCTGGCATGACTACACCTTC. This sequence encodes CASSLTPRTGGWHDYTF.

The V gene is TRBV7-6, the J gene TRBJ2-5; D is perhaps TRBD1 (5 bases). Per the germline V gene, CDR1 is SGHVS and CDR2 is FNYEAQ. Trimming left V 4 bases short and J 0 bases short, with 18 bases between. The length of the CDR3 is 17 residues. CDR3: CASSSRLDPTDQETQYF. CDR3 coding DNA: TGTGCCAGCAGCTCTAGGTTAGACCCGACAGACCAAGAGACCCAGTACTTC. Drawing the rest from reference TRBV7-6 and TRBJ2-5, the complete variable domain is GAGVSQSPRYKVTKRGQDVALRCDPISGHVSLYWYRQALGQGPEFLTYFNYEAQQDKSGLPNDRFSAERPEGSISTLTIQRTEQRDSAMYRCASSSRLDPTDQETQYFGPGTRLLVL.